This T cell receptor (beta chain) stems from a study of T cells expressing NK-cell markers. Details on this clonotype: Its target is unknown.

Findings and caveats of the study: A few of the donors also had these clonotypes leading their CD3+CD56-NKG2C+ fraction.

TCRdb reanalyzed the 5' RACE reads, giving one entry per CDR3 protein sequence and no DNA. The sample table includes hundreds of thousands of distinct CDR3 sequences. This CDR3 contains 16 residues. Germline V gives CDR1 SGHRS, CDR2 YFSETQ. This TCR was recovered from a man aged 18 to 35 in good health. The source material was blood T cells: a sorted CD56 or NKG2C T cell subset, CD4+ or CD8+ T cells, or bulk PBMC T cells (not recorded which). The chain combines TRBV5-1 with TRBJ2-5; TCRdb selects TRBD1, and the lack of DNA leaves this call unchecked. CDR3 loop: CASSFSPGVGEETQYF. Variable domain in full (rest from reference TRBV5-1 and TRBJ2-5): KAGVTQTPRYLIKTRGQQVTLSCSPISGHRSVSWYQQTPGQGLQFLFEYFSETQRNKGNFPGRFSGRQFSNSRSEMNVSTLELGDSALYLCASSFSPGVGEETQYFGPGTRLLVL.